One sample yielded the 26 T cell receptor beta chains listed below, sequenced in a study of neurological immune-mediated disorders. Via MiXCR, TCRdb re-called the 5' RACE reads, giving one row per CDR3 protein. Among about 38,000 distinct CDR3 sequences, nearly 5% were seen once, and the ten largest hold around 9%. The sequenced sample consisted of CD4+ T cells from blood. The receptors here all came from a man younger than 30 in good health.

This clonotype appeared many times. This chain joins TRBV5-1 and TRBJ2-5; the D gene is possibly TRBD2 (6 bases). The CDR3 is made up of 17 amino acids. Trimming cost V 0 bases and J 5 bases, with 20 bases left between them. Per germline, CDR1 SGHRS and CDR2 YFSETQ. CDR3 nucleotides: TGCGCCAGCAGCTTGGGGCTAGCGCGCAACCGGGGTGAGACCCAGTACTTC. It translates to CASSLGLARNRGETQYF. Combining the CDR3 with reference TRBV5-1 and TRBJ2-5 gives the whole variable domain KAGVTQTPRYLIKTRGQQVTLSCSPISGHRSVSWYQQTPGQGLQFLFEYFSETQRNKGNFPGRFSGRQFSNSRSEMNVSTLELGDSALYLCASSLGLARNRGETQYFGPGTRLLVL.

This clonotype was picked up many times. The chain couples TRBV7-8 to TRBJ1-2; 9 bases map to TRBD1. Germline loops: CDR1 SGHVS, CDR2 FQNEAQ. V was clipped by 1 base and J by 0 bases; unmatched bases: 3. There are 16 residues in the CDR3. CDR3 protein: CASSLGTGAPNYGYTF. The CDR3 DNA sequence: TGTGCCAGCAGCTTAGGGACAGGGGCCCCTAACTATGGCTACACCTTC.

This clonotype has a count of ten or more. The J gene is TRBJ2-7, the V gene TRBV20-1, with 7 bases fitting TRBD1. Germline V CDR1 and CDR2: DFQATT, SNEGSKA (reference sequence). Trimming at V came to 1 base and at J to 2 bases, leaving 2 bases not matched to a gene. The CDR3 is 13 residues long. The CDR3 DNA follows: TGCAGTGCTAGAGGCGGACAGGCCTACGAGCAGTACTTC. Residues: CSARGGQAYEQYF.

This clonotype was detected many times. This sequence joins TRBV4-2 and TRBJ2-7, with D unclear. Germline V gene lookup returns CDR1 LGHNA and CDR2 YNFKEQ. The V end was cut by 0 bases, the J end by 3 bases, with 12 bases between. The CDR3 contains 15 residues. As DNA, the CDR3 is TGTGCCAGCAGCCAAGAAAGAGATTTTCTCTACGAGCAGTACTTC. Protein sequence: CASSQERDFLYEQYF.

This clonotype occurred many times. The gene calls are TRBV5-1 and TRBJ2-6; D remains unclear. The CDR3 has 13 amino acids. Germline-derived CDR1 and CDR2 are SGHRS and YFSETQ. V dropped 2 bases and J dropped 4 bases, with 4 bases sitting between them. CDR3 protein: CASSFLGANVLTF. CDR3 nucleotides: TGCGCCAGCAGCTTTTTAGGGGCCAACGTCCTGACTTTC. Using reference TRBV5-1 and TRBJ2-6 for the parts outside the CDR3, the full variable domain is KAGVTQTPRYLIKTRGQQVTLSCSPISGHRSVSWYQQTPGQGLQFLFEYFSETQRNKGNFPGRFSGRQFSNSRSEMNVSTLELGDSALYLCASSFLGANVLTFGAGSRLTVL.

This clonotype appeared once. In DNA, the CDR3 is TGCAGCCAGGAAGCGGGGCAAGAGACCCAGTACTTC. Translating it yields CSQEAGQETQYF. The gene calls are TRBV20-1 and TRBJ2-5; 7 bases match TRBD2. This CDR3 is 12 amino acids long. In germline, CDR1 is DFQATT, CDR2 SNEGSKA (reference sequence).

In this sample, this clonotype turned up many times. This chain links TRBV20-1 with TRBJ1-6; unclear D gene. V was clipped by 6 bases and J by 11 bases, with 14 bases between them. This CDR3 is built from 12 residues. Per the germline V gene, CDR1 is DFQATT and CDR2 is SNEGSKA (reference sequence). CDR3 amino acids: CSASAGNPPLHF. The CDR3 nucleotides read TGCAGTGCCAGTGCCGGGAACCCACCCCTCCACTTT.

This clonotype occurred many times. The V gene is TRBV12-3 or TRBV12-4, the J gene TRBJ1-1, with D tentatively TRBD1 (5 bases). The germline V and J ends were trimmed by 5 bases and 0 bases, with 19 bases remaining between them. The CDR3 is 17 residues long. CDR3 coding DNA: TGTGCCAGCAGTCCGCGGGACTGGGAAGGGGTGAACACTGAAGCTTTCTTT. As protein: CASSPRDWEGVNTEAFF.

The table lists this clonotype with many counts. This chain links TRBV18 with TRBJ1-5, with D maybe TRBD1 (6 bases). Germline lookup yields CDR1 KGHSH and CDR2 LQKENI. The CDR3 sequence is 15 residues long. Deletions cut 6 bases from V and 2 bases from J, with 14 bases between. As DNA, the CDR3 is TGTGCCAGCTCTCGGGGAGGGGGGGGCAATCAGCCCCAGCATTTT. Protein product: CASSRGGGGNQPQHF.

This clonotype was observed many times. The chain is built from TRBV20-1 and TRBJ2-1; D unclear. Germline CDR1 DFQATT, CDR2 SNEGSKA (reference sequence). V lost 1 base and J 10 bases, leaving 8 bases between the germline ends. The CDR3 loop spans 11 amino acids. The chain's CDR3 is CSARAGREQFF. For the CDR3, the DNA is TGCAGTGCTAGAGCCGGCAGGGAGCAGTTCTTC.

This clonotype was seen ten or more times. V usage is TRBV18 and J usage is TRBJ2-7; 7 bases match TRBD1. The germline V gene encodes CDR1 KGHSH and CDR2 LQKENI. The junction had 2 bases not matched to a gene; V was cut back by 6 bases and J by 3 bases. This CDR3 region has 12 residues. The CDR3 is CASSTGFYEQYF. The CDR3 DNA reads TGTGCCAGCTCGACAGGGTTCTACGAGCAGTACTTC.

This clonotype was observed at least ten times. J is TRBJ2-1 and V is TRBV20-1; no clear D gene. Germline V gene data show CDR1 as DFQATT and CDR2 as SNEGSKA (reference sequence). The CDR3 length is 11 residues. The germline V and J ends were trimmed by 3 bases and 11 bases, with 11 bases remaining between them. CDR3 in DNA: TGCAGTGCTAGGGCCACTATGAAGCAGTTCTTC. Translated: CSARATMKQFF.

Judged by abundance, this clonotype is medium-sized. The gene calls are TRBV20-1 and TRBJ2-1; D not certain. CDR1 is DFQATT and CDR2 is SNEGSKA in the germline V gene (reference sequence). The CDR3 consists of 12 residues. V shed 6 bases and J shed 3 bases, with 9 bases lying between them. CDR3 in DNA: TGCAGTGCACGTCTAGACTACAATGAGCAGTTCTTC. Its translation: CSARLDYNEQFF.

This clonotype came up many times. CDR3 nucleotide sequence: TGCGCCAGCAGCTTGGATGCGGGTAGCTCCTACAATGAGCAGTTCTTC. Residues: CASSLDAGSSYNEQFF. The J gene is TRBJ2-1, the V gene TRBV5-1; D perhaps matches TRBD2 (5 bases). CDR1 and CDR2 from the germline V gene are SGHRS and YFSETQ. This CDR3 region has 16 residues. The V end was cut by 0 bases, the J end by 0 bases, with 10 bases between.

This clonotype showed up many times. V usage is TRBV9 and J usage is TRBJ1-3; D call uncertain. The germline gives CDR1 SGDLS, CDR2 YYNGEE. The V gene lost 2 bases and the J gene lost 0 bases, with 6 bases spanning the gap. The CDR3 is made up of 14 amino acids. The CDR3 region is CASSVSVSGNTIYF. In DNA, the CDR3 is TGTGCCAGCAGCGTTAGTGTCTCTGGAAACACCATATATTTT.

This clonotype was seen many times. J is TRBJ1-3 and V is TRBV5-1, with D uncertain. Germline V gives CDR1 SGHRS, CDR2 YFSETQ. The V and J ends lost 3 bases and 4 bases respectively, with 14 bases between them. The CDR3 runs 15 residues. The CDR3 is CASSYSGDGGNTIYF. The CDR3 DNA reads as TGCGCCAGCAGCTACTCCGGGGATGGAGGAAACACCATATATTTT.

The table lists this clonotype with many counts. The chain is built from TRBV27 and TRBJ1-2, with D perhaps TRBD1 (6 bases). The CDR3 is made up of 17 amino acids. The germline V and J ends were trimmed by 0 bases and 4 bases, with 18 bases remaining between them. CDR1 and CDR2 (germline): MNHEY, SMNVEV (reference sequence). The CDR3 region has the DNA TGTGCCAGCAGTTTATCAAGGGGGACACACACCTTCTATGGCTACACCTTC. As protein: CASSLSRGTHTFYGYTF.

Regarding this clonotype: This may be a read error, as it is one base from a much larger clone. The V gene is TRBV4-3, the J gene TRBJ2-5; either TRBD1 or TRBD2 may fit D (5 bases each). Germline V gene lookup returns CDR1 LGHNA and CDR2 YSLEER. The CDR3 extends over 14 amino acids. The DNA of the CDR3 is TGCGCCAGCAGCCAGGGGGTGTACCAAGAGAACCAGTACTTC. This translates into CASSQGVYQENQYF.

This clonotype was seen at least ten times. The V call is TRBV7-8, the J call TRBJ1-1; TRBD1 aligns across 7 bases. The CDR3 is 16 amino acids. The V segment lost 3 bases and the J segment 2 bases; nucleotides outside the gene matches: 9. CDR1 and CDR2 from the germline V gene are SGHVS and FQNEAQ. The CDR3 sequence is CASSFSGGTVNTEAFF. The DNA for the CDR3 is TGTGCCAGCAGCTTCTCAGGAGGGACAGTTAACACTGAAGCTTTCTTT.

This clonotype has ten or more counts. The CDR3 here is CSALQGLSGNTIYF. As DNA, the CDR3 is TGCAGTGCTCTACAGGGACTCTCTGGAAACACCATATATTTT. This rearrangement joins TRBV20-1 to TRBJ1-3; D may be TRBD1 (6 bases). The CDR3 is made up of 14 amino acids. The germline V and J ends were trimmed by 5 bases and 0 bases, with 11 bases remaining between them. Germline loops: CDR1 DFQATT, CDR2 SNEGSKA (reference sequence).

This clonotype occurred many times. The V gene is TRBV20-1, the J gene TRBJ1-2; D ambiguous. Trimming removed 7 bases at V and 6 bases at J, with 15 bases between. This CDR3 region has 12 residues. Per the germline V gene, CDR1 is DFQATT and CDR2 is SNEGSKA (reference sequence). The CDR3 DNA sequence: TGCAGTGGATCGGCAGGCGACGATGGCTACACCTTC. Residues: CSGSAGDDGYTF.

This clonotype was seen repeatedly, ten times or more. The CDR3 protein is CASSLRANTEAFF. The CDR3, as DNA: TGTGCCAGCAGCTTACGGGCGAACACTGAAGCTTTCTTT. The V call is TRBV7-2, the J call TRBJ1-1; no clear D gene. The germline V and J ends were trimmed by 2 bases and 1 base, with 5 bases remaining between them. In germline, CDR1 is SGHTA, CDR2 FQGNSA. The CDR3 length is 13 residues.

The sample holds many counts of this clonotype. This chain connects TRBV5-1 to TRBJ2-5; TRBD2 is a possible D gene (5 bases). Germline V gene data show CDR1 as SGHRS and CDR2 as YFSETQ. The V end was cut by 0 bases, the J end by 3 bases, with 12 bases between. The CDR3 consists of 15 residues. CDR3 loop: CASSLGGPGKETQYF. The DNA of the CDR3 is TGCGCCAGCAGCTTGGGAGGGCCAGGAAAAGAGACCCAGTACTTC.

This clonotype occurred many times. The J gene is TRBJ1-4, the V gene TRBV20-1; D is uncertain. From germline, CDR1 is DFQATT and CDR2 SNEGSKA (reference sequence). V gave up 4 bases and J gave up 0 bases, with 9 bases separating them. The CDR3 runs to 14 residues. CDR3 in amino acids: CSATTPATNEKLFF. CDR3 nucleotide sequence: TGCAGTGCTACCACCCCGGCAACTAATGAAAAACTGTTTTTT.

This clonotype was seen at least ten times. The CDR3 sequence is CASTADGRRLLYGYTF. The CDR3 region has the DNA TGTGCCAGCACGGCGGACGGGCGGCGACTTCTCTATGGCTACACCTTC. The chain has TRBV6-5 and TRBJ1-2; D is unclear. Germline V gives CDR1 MNHEY, CDR2 SVGAGI. Trimming shortened V by 7 bases and J by 4 bases, and 22 bases separated the two germline ends. The CDR3 has 16 amino acids.

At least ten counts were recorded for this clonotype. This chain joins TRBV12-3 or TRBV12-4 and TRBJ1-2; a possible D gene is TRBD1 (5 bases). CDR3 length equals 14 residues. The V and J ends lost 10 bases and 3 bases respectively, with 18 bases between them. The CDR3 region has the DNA TGTGCCATCCAGGGTTCCCAGGGCGACTATGGCTACACCTTC. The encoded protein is CAIQGSQGDYGYTF.